This record covers a single T cell receptor beta chain. The sample belongs to a study of OX40 agonist ivuxolimab in advanced cancers. About the research overall: Patients with hepatocellular carcinoma, melanoma, renal cell or head and neck cancer made up the dose-escalation patients. Two patients with cutaneous melanoma and one with hepatocellular carcinoma, three in total, showed partial responses.

The method was immunoSEQ multiplex PCR; TCRdb's version includes in-frame clones alone and lacks a portion of them. The sample yields about 80,000 clones, around four fifths seen once. This CDR3 has 14 amino acids. Trimming took 7 bases from V and 2 from J, leaving 15 bases between them. Per the germline V gene, CDR1 is LNHDA and CDR2 is SQIVND (reference sequence). Sequences were derived from CD4+ or CD8+ T cells sorted from blood, sampled in a trial of the OX40 agonist ivuxolimab. This sequence joins TRBV19 and TRBJ2-7; no definite D call. The sequence came from an adult with an advanced solid tumor such as melanoma, head and neck, liver or kidney cancer. Here the CDR3 DNA reads TGTGCCAGTAAAAAGGAATTGGCCGCCTACGAGCAGTACTTC. Protein sequence: CASKKELAAYEQYF. Based on the CDR3 plus reference TRBV19 and TRBJ2-7, the full variable domain is DGGITQSPKYLFRKEGQNVTLSCEQNLNHDAMYWYRQDPGQGLRLIYYSQIVNDFQKGDIAEGYSVSREKKESFPLTVTSAQKNPTAFYLCASKKELAAYEQYFGPGTRLTVT.